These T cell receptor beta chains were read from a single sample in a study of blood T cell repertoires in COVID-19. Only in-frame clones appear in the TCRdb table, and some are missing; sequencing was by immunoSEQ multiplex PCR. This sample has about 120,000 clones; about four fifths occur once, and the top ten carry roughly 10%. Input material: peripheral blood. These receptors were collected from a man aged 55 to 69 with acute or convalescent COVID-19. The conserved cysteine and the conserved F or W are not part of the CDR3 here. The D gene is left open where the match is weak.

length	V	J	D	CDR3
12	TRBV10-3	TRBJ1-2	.	AISGQATNYGYT
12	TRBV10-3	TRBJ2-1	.	AISGDSNSNEQF
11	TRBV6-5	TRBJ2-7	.	ASSRTRGYEQY
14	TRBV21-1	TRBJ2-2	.	ASSRGLAGGFGELF
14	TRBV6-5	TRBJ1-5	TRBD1	ASSYSIGTDLGPQH
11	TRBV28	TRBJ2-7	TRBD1	ASSSGQSYEQY
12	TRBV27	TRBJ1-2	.	ASSLRTGSYGYT
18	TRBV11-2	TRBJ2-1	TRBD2	ASSLEAGLAGGPSANEQF
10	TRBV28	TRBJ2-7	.	ASSDTPYEQY
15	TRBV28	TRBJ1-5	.	ASSSRTTRGSNQPQH
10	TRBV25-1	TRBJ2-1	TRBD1	ASRTGGNEQF
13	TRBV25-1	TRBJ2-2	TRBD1	ASSASDRVGGELF
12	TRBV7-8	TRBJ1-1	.	ASSYSLANTEAF
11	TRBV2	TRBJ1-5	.	ASSETGSQPQH
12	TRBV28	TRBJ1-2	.	ASADTSSGYGYT
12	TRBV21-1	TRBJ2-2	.	ASTPTQGTGELF
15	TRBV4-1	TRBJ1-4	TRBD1	ASSQDLRRGLREKLF
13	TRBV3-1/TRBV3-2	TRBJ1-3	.	ASSQESRAGNTIY
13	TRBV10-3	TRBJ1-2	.	AIKGENGLNYGYT
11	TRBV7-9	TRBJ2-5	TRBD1	ASSRTGGGTQY
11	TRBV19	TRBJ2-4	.	ASSPQPDGTFV
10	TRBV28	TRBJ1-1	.	ASSPGETEAF
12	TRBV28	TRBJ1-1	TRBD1	ASSQWTGENEAF
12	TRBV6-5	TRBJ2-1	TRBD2	ASKGGRPYNEQF
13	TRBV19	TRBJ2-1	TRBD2	ASSIDPREGNEQF
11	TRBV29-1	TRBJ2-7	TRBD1	SVTRQGNYEQY
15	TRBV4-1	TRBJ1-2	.	ASSPLEGVVHRDGYT
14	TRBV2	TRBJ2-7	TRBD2	ASSEGEAGGGYEQY